What follows describes a single T cell receptor beta chain. As yet, its antigen is unknown. Only in-frame clones appear in the TCRdb table, and some are missing; sequencing was by immunoSEQ multiplex PCR. The table lists around 140,000 clones. The data derive from a study of T cell responses to AZD1222 COVID-19 vaccine. Notes on the study in general: Breadth and depth of Spike-specific TCRs rose after two AZD1222 doses. Repertoire collection took place solely once the T cell response had peaked. Reportedly, nearly half of unique spike TCRs recognized epitopes outside B.1.351/B.1.1.7 mutations. The donor cohort was predominantly white British with a female majority, and clonal diversity may have been underestimated.

The sample taken for sequencing was peripheral blood. The receptor's source is an adult in good health.

The CDR3 sequence: CASNHQGTMSNSPLHF. CDR3 in DNA: TGTGCCAGCAACCACCAGGGAACGATGTCCAACTCACCCCTCCACTTT. The J gene is TRBJ1-6, the V gene TRBV11-2, with D maybe TRBD1 (5 bases). The CDR3 is 16 residues long. Germline V CDR1 and CDR2: SGHAT, FQNNGV. The V gene lost 7 bases and the J gene lost 10 bases, with 23 bases spanning the gap.